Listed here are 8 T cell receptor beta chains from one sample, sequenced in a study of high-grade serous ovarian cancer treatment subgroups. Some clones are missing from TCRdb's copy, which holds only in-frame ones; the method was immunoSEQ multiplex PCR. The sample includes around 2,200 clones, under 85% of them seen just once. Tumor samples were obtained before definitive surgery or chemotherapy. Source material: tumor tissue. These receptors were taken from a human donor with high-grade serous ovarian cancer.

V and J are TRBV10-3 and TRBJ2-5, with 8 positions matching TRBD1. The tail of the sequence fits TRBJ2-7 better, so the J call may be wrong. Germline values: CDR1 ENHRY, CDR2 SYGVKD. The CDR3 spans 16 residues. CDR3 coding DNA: TGTGCCATCAGTGAATCGGACAGGGTAAATACCTACGAGCAGTACTTC. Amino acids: CAISESDRVNTYEQYF.

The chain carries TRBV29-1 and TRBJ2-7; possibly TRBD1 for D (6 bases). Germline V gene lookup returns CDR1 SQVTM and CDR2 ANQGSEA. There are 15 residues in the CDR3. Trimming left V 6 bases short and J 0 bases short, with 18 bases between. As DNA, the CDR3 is TGCAGCGTCCTCACAGGGCATTCTAGCTCCTACGAGCAGTACTTC. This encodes CSVLTGHSSSYEQYF.

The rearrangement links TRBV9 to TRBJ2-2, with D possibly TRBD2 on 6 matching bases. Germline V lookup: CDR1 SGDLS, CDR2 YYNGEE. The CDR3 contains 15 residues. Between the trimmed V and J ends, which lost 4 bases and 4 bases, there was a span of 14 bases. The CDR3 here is CASSMSGGRTGELFF. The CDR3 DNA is TGTGCCAGCAGCATGTCCGGGGGTCGCACCGGGGAGCTGTTTTTT.

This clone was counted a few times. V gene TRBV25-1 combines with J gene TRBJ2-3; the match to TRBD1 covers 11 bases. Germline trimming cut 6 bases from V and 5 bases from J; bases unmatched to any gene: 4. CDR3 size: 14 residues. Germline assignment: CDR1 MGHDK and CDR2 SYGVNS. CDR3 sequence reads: CASRRTGGRDTQYF. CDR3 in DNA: TGTGCCAGCAGAAGGACAGGGGGCAGAGATACGCAGTATTTT.

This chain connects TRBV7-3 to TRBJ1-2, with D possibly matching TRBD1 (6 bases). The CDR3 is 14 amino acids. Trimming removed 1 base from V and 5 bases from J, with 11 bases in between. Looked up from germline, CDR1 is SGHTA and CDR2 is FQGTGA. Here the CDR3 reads CASSLRQGLYGYTF. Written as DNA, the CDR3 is TGTGCCAGCAGCTTAAGGCAGGGGCTTTATGGCTACACCTTC.

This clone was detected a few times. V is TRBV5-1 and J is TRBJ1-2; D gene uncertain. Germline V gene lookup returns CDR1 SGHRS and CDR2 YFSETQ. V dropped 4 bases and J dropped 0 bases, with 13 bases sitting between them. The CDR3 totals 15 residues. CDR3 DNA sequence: TGCGCCAGCAGCCTGGGTGGCGCCGCTAACTATGGCTACACCTTC. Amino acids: CASSLGGAANYGYTF.

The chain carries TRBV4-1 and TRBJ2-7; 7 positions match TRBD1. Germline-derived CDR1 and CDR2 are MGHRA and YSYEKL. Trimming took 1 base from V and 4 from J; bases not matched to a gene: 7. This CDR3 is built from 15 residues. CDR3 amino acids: CASSQVQGSAYEQYF. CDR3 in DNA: TGCGCCAGCAGCCAAGTACAGGGGTCAGCTTACGAGCAGTACTTC.

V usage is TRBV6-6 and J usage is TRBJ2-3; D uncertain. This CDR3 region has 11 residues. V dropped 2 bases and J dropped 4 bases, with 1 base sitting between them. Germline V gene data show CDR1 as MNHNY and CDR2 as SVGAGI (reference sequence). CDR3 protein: CASSYPDTQYF. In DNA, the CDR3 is TGTGCCAGCAGTTACCCAGATACGCAGTATTTT.